This TCR beta chain appears in the sequencing data of a study of response to subunit inactivated influenza vaccine. General study results and limits: Each seasonal influenza vaccination, the authors suggested, recruits few new T cells.

TCRdb independently ran MiXCR on the RT-PCR reads; one entry per CDR3 protein. The sample lists 450,000 to 600,000 distinct CDR3 sequences, 16% occurring once. Turning to this clonotype: The antigen is not known.

The V gene's germline CDR1 is SGHDN and CDR2 FVKESK. With 1 base clipped from V and 4 bases from J, the junction kept 4 bases outside the gene matches. The CDR3 is 16 amino acids. The input for sequencing was CD4+ T cells sorted from PBMCs, taken 23 months after vaccination. The receptor's source is a man aged 45 to 70 who received an inactivated influenza vaccine. V is TRBV14 and J is TRBJ2-2; TRBD2 agrees at 9 bases. CDR3 protein: CASSQGTSVSTGELFF. CDR3 sequence (DNA): TGTGCCAGCAGCCAAGGGACTAGCGTCAGCACCGGGGAGCTGTTTTTT.